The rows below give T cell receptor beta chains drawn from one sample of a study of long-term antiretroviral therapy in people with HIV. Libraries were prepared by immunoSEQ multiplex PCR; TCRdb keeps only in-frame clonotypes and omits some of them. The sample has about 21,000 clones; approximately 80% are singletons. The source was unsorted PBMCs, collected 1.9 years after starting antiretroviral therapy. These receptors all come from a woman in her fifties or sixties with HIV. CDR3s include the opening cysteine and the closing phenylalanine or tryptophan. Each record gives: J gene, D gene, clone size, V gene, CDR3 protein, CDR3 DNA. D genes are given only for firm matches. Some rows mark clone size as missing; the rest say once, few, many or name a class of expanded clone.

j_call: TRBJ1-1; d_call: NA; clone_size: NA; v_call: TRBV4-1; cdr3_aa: CASSQVGPHLKKGEVKAFF; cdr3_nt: TGCGCCAGCAGCCAAGTCGGCCCGCATCTCAAGAAGGGTGAGGTGAAAGCTTTCTTT
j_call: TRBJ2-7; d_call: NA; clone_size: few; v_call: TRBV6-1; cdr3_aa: CASNFRGVSYEQYF; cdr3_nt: TGTGCCAGCAACTTCCGGGGCGTTTCCTACGAGCAGTACTTC
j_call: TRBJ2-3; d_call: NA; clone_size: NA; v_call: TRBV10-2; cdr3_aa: CATTPRGTSTDTQYF; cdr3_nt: TGCGCCACCACGCCTAGGGGGACTAGCACAGATACGCAGTATTTT
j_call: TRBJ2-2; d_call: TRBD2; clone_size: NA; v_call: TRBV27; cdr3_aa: CASSLPTSGGDTGELFF; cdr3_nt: TGTGCCAGCAGTCTTCCGACTAGCGGGGGGGACACCGGGGAGCTGTTTTTT
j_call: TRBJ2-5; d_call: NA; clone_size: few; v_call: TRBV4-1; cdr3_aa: CASSQDPGAVGSETQYF; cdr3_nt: TGCGCCAGCAGCCAAGATCCCGGGGCCGTAGGTTCAGAGACCCAGTACTTC
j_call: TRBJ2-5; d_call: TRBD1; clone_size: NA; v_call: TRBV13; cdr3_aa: CASSTDRDRGRETQYF; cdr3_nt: TGTGCCAGCAGCACCGACCGGGACAGGGGGCGAGAGACCCAGTACTTC
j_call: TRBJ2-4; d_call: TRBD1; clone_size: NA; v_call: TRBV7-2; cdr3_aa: CASSRQGFAPIQYF; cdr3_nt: TGTGCCAGCAGCCGACAGGGATTCGCGCCCATTCAGTACTTC
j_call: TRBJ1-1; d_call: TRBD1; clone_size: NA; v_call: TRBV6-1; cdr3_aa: CASRTQQGMNTEAFF; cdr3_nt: TGTGCCAGCCGAACCCAACAGGGGATGAACACTGAAGCTTTCTTT
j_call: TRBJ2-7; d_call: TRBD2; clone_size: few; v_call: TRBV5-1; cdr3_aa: CASRLGLAGSEQYF; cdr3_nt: TGCGCCAGCAGACTGGGACTAGCGGGCTCCGAGCAGTACTTC
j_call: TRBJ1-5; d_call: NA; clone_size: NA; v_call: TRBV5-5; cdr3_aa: CASTGTSLESQHF; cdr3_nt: TGTGCCAGCACCGGGACATCCCTGGAGTCCCAGCATTTT
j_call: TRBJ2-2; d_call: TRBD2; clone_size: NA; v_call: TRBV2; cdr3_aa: CASSERGGGGELFF; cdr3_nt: TGTGCCAGCAGTGAACGGGGGGGAGGCGGGGAGCTGTTTTTT
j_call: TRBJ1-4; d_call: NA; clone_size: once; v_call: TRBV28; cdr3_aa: CASSRSNEKLFF; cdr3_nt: TGTGCCAGCAGTAGGTCAAATGAAAAACTGTTTTTT
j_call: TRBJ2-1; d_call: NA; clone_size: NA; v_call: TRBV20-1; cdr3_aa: CSVQGYNEQFF; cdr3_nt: TGCAGTGTTCAGGGATACAATGAGCAGTTCTTC
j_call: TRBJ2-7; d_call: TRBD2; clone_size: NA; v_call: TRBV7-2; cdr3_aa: CASSSLAGYEQYF; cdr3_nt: TGTGCCAGCAGCTCACTAGCGGGATACGAGCAGTACTTC
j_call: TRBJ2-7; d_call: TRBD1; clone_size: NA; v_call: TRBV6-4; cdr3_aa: CASSDSGGVYEQYF; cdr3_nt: TGTGCCAGCAGTGACTCAGGGGGCGTCTACGAGCAGTACTTC
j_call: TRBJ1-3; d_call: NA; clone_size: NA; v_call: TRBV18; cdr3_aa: CASSPQGISGNTIYF; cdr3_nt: TGTGCCAGCTCACCTCAGGGAATAAGCGGAAACACCATATATTTT
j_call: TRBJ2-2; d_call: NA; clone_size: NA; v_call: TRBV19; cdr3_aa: CASSIAWGAGVGELFF; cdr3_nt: TGTGCCAGTAGTATAGCGTGGGGGGCCGGAGTCGGGGAGCTGTTTTTT
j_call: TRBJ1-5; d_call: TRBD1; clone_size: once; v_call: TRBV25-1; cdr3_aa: CASSPGGLQPQHF; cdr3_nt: TGTGCCAGCAGTCCAGGGGGACTTCAGCCCCAGCATTTT
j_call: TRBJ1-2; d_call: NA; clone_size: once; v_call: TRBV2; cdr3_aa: CASSGVSVDTF; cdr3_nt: TGTGCCAGCAGTGGGGTAAGCGTTGACACCTTC
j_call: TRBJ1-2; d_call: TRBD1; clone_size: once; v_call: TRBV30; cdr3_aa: CAWTKAQGTFYTF; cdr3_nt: TGTGCCTGGACAAAGGCACAGGGGACTTTCTACACCTTC
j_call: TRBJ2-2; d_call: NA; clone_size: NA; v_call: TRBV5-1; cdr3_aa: CASSLTEIFFTGELFF; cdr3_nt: TGCGCCAGCAGCTTGACTGAGATCTTTTTTACCGGGGAGCTGTTTTTT
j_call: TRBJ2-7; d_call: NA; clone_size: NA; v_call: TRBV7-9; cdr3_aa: CASSSDRFSEQYF; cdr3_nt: TGTGCCAGCAGCTCCGACAGGTTTTCCGAGCAGTACTTC
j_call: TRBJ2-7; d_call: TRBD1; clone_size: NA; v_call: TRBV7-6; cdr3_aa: CASSLIPGQGMYEQYF; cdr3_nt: TGTGCCAGCAGCCTAATACCGGGACAGGGGATGTACGAGCAGTACTTC